These T cell receptor beta chains were read from a single sample in a study of CD8 T cells in ankylosing spondylitis. In TCRdb, the 5' RACE reads were re-called with MiXCR into one record per CDR3 protein. The sample has about 42,000 distinct CDR3 sequences, 4% seen once. Sequencing was carried out using blood, either unsorted or a sorted T cell fraction (not recorded which). Receptor source: a female donor with ankylosing spondylitis or in good health (not recorded which). The CDR3 runs from the conserved cysteine through the conserved F or W. D genes are given only for firm matches. Clone size appears in some rows only: once, few, many, or a class for an expanded clone.

V gene: TRBV9
J gene: TRBJ2-1
clone size: many
D gene: TRBD2
CDR3 DNA: TGTGCCAGCAGCGAGGGACTAGCGGTACGCAATGAGCAGTTCTTC
CDR3 protein: CASSEGLAVRNEQFF

V gene: TRBV9
J gene: TRBJ1-1
clone size: many
D gene: NA
CDR3 DNA: TGTGCCAGCAGCCCTGGACAGACAGGCGCTTTCTTT
CDR3 protein: CASSPGQTGAFF

V gene: TRBV9
J gene: TRBJ2-5
clone size: NA
D gene: NA
CDR3 DNA: TGTGCCAGAAGCGCCGGGACTGCCCAAGAGACCCAGTACTTC
CDR3 protein: CARSAGTAQETQYF

V gene: TRBV9
J gene: TRBJ2-1
clone size: many
D gene: NA
CDR3 DNA: TGTGCCAGCAGCACCACAGGGAGCTCCTACAATGAGCAGTTCTTC
CDR3 protein: CASSTTGSSYNEQFF

V gene: TRBV9
J gene: TRBJ1-1
clone size: many
D gene: NA
CDR3 DNA: TGTGCCAGCACCGGTTGGGATAACACTGAAGCTTTCTTT
CDR3 protein: CASTGWDNTEAFF

V gene: TRBV9
J gene: TRBJ2-5
clone size: many
D gene: TRBD1
CDR3 DNA: TGTGCCAGCAGCGCGGGACAGGTGGAAGAGACCCAGTACTTC
CDR3 protein: CASSAGQVEETQYF

V gene: TRBV9
J gene: TRBJ1-2
clone size: many
D gene: NA
CDR3 DNA: TGTGCCAGCAGCGTAGTTGGGGGGCCTTATGGCTACACCTTC
CDR3 protein: CASSVVGGPYGYTF

V gene: TRBV12-1
J gene: TRBJ1-5
clone size: many
D gene: NA
CDR3 DNA: TGTGCCAGCGTAAGCTGTAGGGGGCGCAGGGATAGCAATCAGCCCCAGCATTTT
CDR3 protein: CASVSCRGRRDSNQPQHF

V gene: TRBV9
J gene: TRBJ1-2
clone size: many
D gene: NA
CDR3 DNA: TGTGCCAGCAGCGGACTCAAGTGGGGGGGCTATGGCTACACCTTC
CDR3 protein: CASSGLKWGGYGYTF

V gene: TRBV9
J gene: TRBJ2-3
clone size: many
D gene: NA
CDR3 DNA: TGTGCCAGCAGCGCCACTAGCACAGATACGCAGTATTTT
CDR3 protein: CASSATSTDTQYF

V gene: TRBV9
J gene: TRBJ2-7
clone size: many
D gene: TRBD1
CDR3 DNA: TGTGCCAGCAGCGCGACAGGGACGCAATACGAGCAGTACTTC
CDR3 protein: CASSATGTQYEQYF

V gene: TRBV9
J gene: TRBJ2-1
clone size: many
D gene: TRBD2
CDR3 DNA: TGTGCCAGCAGCCTAGCGGGGACGCCAAACAATGAGCAGTTCTTC
CDR3 protein: CASSLAGTPNNEQFF

V gene: TRBV9
J gene: TRBJ1-1
clone size: many
D gene: NA
CDR3 DNA: TGTGCCAGCAGCGTAGGGCTACAGGCTAACACTGAAGCTTTCTTT
CDR3 protein: CASSVGLQANTEAFF

V gene: TRBV9
J gene: TRBJ2-3
clone size: many
D gene: NA
CDR3 DNA: TGTGCCAGCAGCGGTGTACCAGATACGCAGTATTTT
CDR3 protein: CASSGVPDTQYF

V gene: TRBV9
J gene: TRBJ1-1
clone size: many
D gene: NA
CDR3 DNA: TGTGCCAGCAGCGTATACGAAGGCGGGGGCACTGAAGCTTTCTTT
CDR3 protein: CASSVYEGGGTEAFF

V gene: TRBV9
J gene: TRBJ1-1
clone size: many
D gene: NA
CDR3 DNA: TGTGCCAGCAGCGTAGATCGGGGAGGGAGGACTGAAGCTTTCTTT
CDR3 protein: CASSVDRGGRTEAFF

V gene: TRBV9
J gene: TRBJ2-5
clone size: many
D gene: NA
CDR3 DNA: TGTGCCAGCAGCGCTACTCCGGGACTCCAGGAGACCCAGTACTTC
CDR3 protein: CASSATPGLQETQYF

V gene: TRBV9
J gene: TRBJ2-2
clone size: many
D gene: NA
CDR3 DNA: TGTGCCAGCAGCGTAGTAGGCAGCGCGAACACCGGGGAGCTGTTTTTT
CDR3 protein: CASSVVGSANTGELFF

V gene: TRBV9
J gene: TRBJ1-1
clone size: many
D gene: NA
CDR3 DNA: TGTGCCAGCAGCTCCACGATGGGGACTGAAGCTTTCTTT
CDR3 protein: CASSSTMGTEAFF

V gene: TRBV9
J gene: TRBJ2-5
clone size: NA
D gene: NA
CDR3 DNA: TGTGCCAGCAGCCTAACCGCCGGGGAGACCCAGTACTTC
CDR3 protein: CASSLTAGETQYF

V gene: TRBV9
J gene: TRBJ1-1
clone size: many
D gene: NA
CDR3 DNA: TGTGCCAGCAGCGAAAGAGGAAACACTGAAGCTTTCTTT
CDR3 protein: CASSERGNTEAFF

V gene: TRBV9
J gene: TRBJ2-7
clone size: many
D gene: NA
CDR3 DNA: TGTGCCAGCGCTGGAGGGGGAGGGTACGAGCAGTACTTC
CDR3 protein: CASAGGGGYEQYF

V gene: TRBV9
J gene: TRBJ2-2
clone size: few
D gene: TRBD2
CDR3 DNA: TGTGCCAGCAGCTCTTCGAGCGGGGGATACGGGGAGCTGTTTTTT
CDR3 protein: CASSSSSGGYGELFF

V gene: TRBV9
J gene: TRBJ2-6
clone size: many
D gene: NA
CDR3 DNA: TGTGCCAGCAGCGTAGTGGGGGCTGGGGCCAACGTCCTGACTTTC
CDR3 protein: CASSVVGAGANVLTF

V gene: TRBV9
J gene: TRBJ2-3
clone size: many
D gene: NA
CDR3 DNA: TGTGCCAGCGGGAACCGGGCAGGGTATTCCGATACGCAGTATTTT
CDR3 protein: CASGNRAGYSDTQYF

V gene: TRBV9
J gene: TRBJ2-2
clone size: many
D gene: NA
CDR3 DNA: TGTGCCAGCAGCGTATCCCCGGAGGACACCGGGGAGCTGTTTTTT
CDR3 protein: CASSVSPEDTGELFF

V gene: TRBV9
J gene: TRBJ1-6
clone size: many
D gene: NA
CDR3 DNA: TGTGCCAGCAGCGTACGAGTGAATAATTCACCCCTCCACTTT
CDR3 protein: CASSVRVNNSPLHF

V gene: TRBV9
J gene: TRBJ2-7
clone size: many
D gene: NA
CDR3 DNA: TGTGCCAGCAGCGTAGGTCCGGCCCTAAACCCCTACGAGCAGTACTTC
CDR3 protein: CASSVGPALNPYEQYF

V gene: TRBV9
J gene: TRBJ1-2
clone size: many
D gene: NA
CDR3 DNA: TGTGCCAGCAGCGTAGTTGGCGGGGGGGGACCTTATGGCTACACCTTC
CDR3 protein: CASSVVGGGGPYGYTF

V gene: TRBV9
J gene: TRBJ2-7
clone size: many
D gene: TRBD2
CDR3 DNA: TGTGCCAGCAGCGTAGGGGCTAGCGGGGGATCCTACGAGCAGTACTTC
CDR3 protein: CASSVGASGGSYEQYF

V gene: TRBV9
J gene: TRBJ2-7
clone size: many
D gene: NA
CDR3 DNA: TGTGCCAGCAGCGTAGGAGCGGGGACAGCTTCCTACGAGCAGTACTTC
CDR3 protein: CASSVGAGTASYEQYF

V gene: TRBV9
J gene: TRBJ2-3
clone size: many
D gene: NA
CDR3 DNA: TGTGCCAGCAGCGCTGAGGGGCTCACAGATACGCAGTATTTT
CDR3 protein: CASSAEGLTDTQYF

V gene: TRBV9
J gene: TRBJ1-1
clone size: many
D gene: NA
CDR3 DNA: TGTGCCAGCAGCGTCGGCGGGGGCGCGACTCGCACTGAAGCTTTCTTT
CDR3 protein: CASSVGGGATRTEAFF

V gene: TRBV9
J gene: TRBJ2-7
clone size: many
D gene: TRBD1
CDR3 DNA: TGTGCCAGCAGCGTTGGGACAGGGGGCCCCTACGAGCAGTACTTC
CDR3 protein: CASSVGTGGPYEQYF